Listed here are 2 T cell receptor beta chains from one sample, sequenced in a study of PD-L1 blockade in urothelial cancer. Time point indicated: pretreatment peripheral blood. Produced via immunoSEQ multiplex PCR; TCRdb's table is partial and in-frame only. Here the sample spans fewer than 75,000 clones, under 90% being singletons. Sequenced material: PBMCs, taken around atezolizumab (anti-PD-L1) treatment. Receptors were obtained from a man between 65 and 79 years old with urothelial cancer.

The rearrangement uses TRBV11-2 and TRBJ2-3; D ambiguous. Germline loops: CDR1 SGHAT, CDR2 FQNNGV. Trimming took 6 bases from V and 5 from J, leaving 15 bases between them. The CDR3 spans 14 residues. The CDR3 DNA is TGTGCCAGCAGAATCACAGAGATCGGAGATACGCAGTATTTT. Amino acid sequence: CASRITEIGDTQYF.

The chain uses TRBV6-1 and TRBJ2-3; 7 bases align to TRBD1. In germline, CDR1 is MNHNS, CDR2 SASEGT. This CDR3 contains 15 residues. Losses at the gene ends were 4 bases for V and 4 bases for J; bases not matched to a gene: 8. The CDR3 nucleotides read TGTGCCAGCAGTGTGGGGACAGTAGTCTCAGATACGCAGTATTTT. Amino acid sequence: CASSVGTVVSDTQYF.